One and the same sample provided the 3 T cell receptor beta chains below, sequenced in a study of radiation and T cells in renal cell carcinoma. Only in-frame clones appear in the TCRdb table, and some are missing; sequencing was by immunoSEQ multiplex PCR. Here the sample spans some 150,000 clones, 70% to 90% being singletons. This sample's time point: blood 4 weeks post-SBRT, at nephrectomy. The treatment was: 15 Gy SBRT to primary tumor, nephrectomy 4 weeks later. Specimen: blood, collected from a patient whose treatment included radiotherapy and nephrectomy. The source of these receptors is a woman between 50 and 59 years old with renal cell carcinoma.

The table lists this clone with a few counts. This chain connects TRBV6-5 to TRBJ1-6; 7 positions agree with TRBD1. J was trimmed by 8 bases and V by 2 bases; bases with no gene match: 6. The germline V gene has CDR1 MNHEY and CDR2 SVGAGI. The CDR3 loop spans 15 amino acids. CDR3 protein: CASSYADRRDSPLHF. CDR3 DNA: TGTGCCAGCAGTTACGCGGACAGGAGAGATTCACCCCTCCACTTT.

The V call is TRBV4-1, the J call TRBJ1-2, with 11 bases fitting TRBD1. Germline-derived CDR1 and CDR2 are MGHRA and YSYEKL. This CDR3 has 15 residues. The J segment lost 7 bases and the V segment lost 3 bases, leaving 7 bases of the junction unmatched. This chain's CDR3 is CASSQAGTGGLGYTF. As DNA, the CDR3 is TGCGCCAGCAGCCAGGCCGGGACAGGGGGTCTTGGCTACACCTTC.

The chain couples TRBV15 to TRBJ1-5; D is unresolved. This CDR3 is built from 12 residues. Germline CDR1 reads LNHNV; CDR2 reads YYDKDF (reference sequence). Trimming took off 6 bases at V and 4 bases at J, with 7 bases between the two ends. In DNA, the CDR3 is TGTGCCACCAGGGGAACAAATCAGCCCCAGCATTTT. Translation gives CATRGTNQPQHF.